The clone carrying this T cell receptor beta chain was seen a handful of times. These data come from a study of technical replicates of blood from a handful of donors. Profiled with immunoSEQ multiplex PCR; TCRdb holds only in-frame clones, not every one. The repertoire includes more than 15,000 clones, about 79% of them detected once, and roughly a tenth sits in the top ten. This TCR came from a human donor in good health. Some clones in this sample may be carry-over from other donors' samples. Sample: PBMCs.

The CDR3 spells CASSERENTEAFF. CDR3 nucleotides: TGTGCCAGCAGTGAACGGGAGAACACTGAAGCTTTCTTT. The chain employs TRBV6-4 and TRBJ1-1; D unclear. Trimming stripped 3 bases from V and 1 base from J, with 6 bases between. CDR3 length: 13 amino acids. Germline-derived CDR1 and CDR2 are MRHNA and SNTAGT.